Sequencing of this T cell receptor beta chain was carried out in a study of T cells in Graves' hyperthyroidism and ophthalmopathy. Study-level points and caveats: Blood held most thyroid clonotypes expanded above 0.001 frequency.

TCR beta CDR3 region amplification was performed from RNA transcripts. HTBI primers were used for first-round RT-PCR of the TCR CDR3. TCRdb ran MiXCR on the multiplex PCR reads and lists one entry per CDR3 protein. The table shows a few hundred thousand distinct CDR3 sequences, with 15% to 20% occurring only once. This clonotype was seen just once. Antigen: not known. Germline V gene lookup returns CDR1 LNHDA and CDR2 SQIVND (reference sequence). Trimming stripped 5 bases from V and 2 bases from J, with 13 bases between. The CDR3 runs to 14 residues. This TCR was sampled from a woman in her forties with Graves' ophthalmopathy. The sample consisted of blood. This chain uses TRBV19 with TRBJ2-7; D is unclear. CDR3 region: CASSVGQFPYEQYF. The CDR3 DNA reads as TGTGCCAGTAGTGTGGGTCAATTTCCCTACGAGCAGTACTTC.